The 6 T cell receptor beta chains listed next were all sequenced from one sample in a study of blood T cells in healthy people across ages. The authors ran a second PCR of roughly 6 to 12 cycles using a sample-barcoded 5' primer and a J-beta primer mix. MiXCR was run by TCRdb on the 5' RACE reads, yielding one entry per CDR3 protein. This repertoire shows 800,000 or so distinct CDR3 sequences, about 59% found once; its top ten account for around a quarter. The sequencing input was blood. These TCRs come from a young man in good health.

The chain couples TRBV25-1 to TRBJ2-1; the D gene is possibly TRBD1 (7 bases). Trimming stripped 6 bases from V and 9 bases from J, with 15 bases between. The CDR3 length is 13 residues. Germline assignment: CDR1 MGHDK and CDR2 SYGVNS. Here the CDR3 reads CASRGQGGSEQFF. The CDR3 DNA reads TGTGCCAGCAGGGGGCAGGGGGGCAGTGAGCAGTTCTTC.

The CDR3 sequence is CAWSKGGGGSGYTF. The CDR3 DNA reads TGTGCCTGGAGCAAAGGAGGGGGCGGCAGTGGCTACACCTTC. The V and J genes are TRBV30 and TRBJ1-2, with TRBD1 matching over 7 bases. Germline lookup yields CDR1 GTSNPN and CDR2 SVGIG (reference sequence). The V and J ends lost 3 bases and 7 bases, in that order; junction bases with no gene match: 11. CDR3 length equals 14 residues.

The V gene is TRBV4-2, the J gene TRBJ2-1, with D possibly TRBD2 on 5 matching bases. V dropped 1 base and J dropped 6 bases, with 7 bases sitting between them. The CDR3 consists of 13 residues. Germline CDR1 reads LGHNA; CDR2 reads YNFKEQ. CDR3 loop: CASSQGGRNEQFF. The CDR3 DNA reads as TGTGCCAGCAGCCAAGGAGGGCGCAATGAGCAGTTCTTC.

This chain uses TRBV3-1 with TRBJ2-6; tentative D call: TRBD2 (6 bases). The length of the CDR3 is 17 residues. The germline CDR1 and CDR2 sequences are LGHDT and YNNKEL (reference sequence). V was shortened by 8 bases and J by 0 bases, with 17 bases between the two germline ends. The CDR3 is CASGWVAESSGANVLTF. The CDR3 coding sequence is TGTGCCAGCGGATGGGTAGCGGAGAGCTCTGGGGCCAACGTCCTGACTTTC. The whole variable domain, filled in from reference TRBV3-1 and TRBJ2-6, reads DTAVSQTPKYLVTQMGNDKSIKCEQNLGHDTMYWYKQDSKKFLKIMFSYNNKELIINETVPNRFSPKSPDKAHLNLHINSLELGDSAVYFCASGWVAESSGANVLTFGAGSRLTVL.

This clonotype occurred a few times. This chain uses TRBV4-3 with TRBJ2-3; a weak D match, TRBD2 (6 bases). From germline, CDR1 is LGHNA and CDR2 YSLEER. This CDR3 region has 14 residues. The V end was cut by 6 bases, the J end by 2 bases, with 12 bases between. CDR3 sequence: CASSTGGNTDTQYF. Written as DNA, the CDR3 is TGCGCCAGCAGTACGGGCGGGAACACAGATACGCAGTATTTT.

This clonotype was seen more than once but under ten times. This chain joins TRBV28 and TRBJ2-5; no clear D gene. V was clipped by 1 base and J by 2 bases, with 20 bases between them. Looked up from germline, CDR1 is MDHEN and CDR2 is SYDVKM. The CDR3 has 18 residues. In nucleotides, the CDR3 is TGTGCCAGCAGTTTATCGGCCGGGTTGGGCACCATACAAGAGACCCAGTACTTC. Its translation is CASSLSAGLGTIQETQYF.